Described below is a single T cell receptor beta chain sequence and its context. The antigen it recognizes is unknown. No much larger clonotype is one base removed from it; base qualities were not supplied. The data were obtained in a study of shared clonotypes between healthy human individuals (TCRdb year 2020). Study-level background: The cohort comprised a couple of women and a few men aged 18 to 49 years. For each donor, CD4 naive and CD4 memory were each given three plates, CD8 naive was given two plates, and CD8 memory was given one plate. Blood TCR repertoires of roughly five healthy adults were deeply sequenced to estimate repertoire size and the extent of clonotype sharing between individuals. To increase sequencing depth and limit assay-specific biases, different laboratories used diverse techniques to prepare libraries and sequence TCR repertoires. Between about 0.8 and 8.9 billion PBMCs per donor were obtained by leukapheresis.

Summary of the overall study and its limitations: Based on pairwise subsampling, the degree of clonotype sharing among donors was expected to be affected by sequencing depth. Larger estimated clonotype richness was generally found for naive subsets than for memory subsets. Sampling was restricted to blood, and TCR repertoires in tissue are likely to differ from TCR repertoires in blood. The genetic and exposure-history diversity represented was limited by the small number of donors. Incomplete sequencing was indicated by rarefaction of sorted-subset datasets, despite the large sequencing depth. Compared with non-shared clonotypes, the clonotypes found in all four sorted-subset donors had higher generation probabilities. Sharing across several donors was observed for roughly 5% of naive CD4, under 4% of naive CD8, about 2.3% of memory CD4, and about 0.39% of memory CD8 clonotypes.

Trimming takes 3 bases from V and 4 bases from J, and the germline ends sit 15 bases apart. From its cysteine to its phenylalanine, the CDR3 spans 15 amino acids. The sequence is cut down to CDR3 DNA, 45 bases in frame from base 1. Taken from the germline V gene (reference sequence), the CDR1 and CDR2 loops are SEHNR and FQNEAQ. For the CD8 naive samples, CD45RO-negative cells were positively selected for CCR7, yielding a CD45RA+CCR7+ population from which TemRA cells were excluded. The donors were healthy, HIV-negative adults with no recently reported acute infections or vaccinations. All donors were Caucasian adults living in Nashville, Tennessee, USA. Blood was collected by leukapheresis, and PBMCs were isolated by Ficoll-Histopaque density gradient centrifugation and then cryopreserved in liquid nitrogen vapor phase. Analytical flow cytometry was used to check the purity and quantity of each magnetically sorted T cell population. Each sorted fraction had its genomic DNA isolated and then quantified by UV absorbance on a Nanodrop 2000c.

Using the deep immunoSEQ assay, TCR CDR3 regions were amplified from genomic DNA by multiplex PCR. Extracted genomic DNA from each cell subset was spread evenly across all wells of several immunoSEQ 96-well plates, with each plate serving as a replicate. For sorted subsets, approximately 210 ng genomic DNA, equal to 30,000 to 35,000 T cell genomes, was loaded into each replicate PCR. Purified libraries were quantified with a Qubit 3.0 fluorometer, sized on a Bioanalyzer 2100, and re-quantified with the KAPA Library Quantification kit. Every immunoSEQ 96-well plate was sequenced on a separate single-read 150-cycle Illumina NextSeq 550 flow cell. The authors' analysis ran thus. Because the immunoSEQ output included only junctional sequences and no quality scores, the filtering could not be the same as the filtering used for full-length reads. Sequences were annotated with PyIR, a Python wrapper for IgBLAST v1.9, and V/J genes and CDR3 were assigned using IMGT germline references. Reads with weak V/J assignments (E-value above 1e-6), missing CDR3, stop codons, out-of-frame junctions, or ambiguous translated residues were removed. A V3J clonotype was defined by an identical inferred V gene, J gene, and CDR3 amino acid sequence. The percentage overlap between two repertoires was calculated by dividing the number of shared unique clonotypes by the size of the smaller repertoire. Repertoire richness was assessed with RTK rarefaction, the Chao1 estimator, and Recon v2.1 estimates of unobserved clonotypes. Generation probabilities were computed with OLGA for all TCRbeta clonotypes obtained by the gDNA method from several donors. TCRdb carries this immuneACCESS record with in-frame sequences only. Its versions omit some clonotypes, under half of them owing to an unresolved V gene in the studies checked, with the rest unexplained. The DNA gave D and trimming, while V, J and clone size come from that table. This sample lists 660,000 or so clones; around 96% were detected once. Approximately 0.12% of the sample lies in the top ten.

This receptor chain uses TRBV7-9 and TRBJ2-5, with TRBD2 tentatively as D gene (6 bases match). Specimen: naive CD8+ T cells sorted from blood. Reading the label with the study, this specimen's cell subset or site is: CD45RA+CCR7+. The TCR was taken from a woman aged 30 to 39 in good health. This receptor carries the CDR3 CASSFSDYGGETQYF. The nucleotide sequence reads TGTGCCAGCAGCTTCTCTGACTACGGGGGAGAGACCCAGTACTTC. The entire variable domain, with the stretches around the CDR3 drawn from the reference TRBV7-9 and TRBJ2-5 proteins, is DTGVSQNPRHKITKRGQNVTFRCDPISEHNRLYWYRQTLGQGPEFLTYFQNEAQLEKSRLLSDRFSAERPKGSFSTLEIQRTEQGDSAMYLCASSFSDYGGETQYFGPGTRLLVL.